This T cell receptor beta chain was found in a study of T-cell memory formation after mild COVID-19. The study, taken as a whole, reports: The main location of contracting CD4+ clones was CM and EM, and that of contracting CD8+ clones was EMRA. The study detected some responding clones in pre-infection memory, suggesting cross-reactive memory joined.

Trimming removed 3 bases from V and 0 bases from J, with 15 bases in between. Germline CDR1 and CDR2: DFQATT and SNEGSKA (reference sequence). The CDR3 runs to 16 residues. To note about this clonotype: Its antigen is undetermined.

5'RACE with constant-segment primers built TCRalpha and TCRbeta cDNA libraries with UMIs. TCRdb re-called the 5' RACE reads with MiXCR, one entry per CDR3 protein. The sample has more than 350,000 distinct CDR3 sequences, 21% seen once. The source material was PBMCs or a T cell subset sorted from them (not recorded which). The chain joins TRBV20-1 to TRBJ1-5; D remains ambiguous. The source of this sequence is an adult woman who had mild COVID-19 (a few samples of this study predate the infection). Cell type and time point are not known. Here the CDR3 reads CSASSSGRYSNQPQHF. The CDR3 DNA follows: TGCAGTGCTAGCTCCTCAGGACGGTATAGCAATCAGCCCCAGCATTTT.